The source of this TCR beta chain is a study of vaccination effects on CD4 cells after COVID-19 (dated by TCRdb to 2022 to 2024). With regard to the full study: Across the study, the median time from the second dose to post-vaccine sampling was 72 days (range 14 to 241). SARS-CoV-2 spike-specific CD4+ TCR repertoires were compared before and after mRNA vaccination in COVID-19 convalescent patients and in infection-naive vaccine recipients. A total of roughly 9 COVID-19 convalescent patients and a handful of SARS-CoV-2-naive healthy vaccine recipients were included in the full study. In the study, cultures from other donors were sequenced using the Oncomine TCR Beta short-read assay on an Illumina iSeq 100.

The receptor library was made with the immunoSEQ multiplex PCR assay. TCR beta CDR3 sequencing was performed on DNA from the cultured, isolated CD4+ T cells. In the source study's methods: The analysis removed non-productive TCR sequences, trimmed reads to the CDR3 region, and retained only CDR3s that were 7 or more amino acids long. Antigen-specific clonotypes were identified using the MANAFEST web app by comparison of expansion in peptide wells against reference cultures. For clones to be considered positive, expansion at FDR<0.05 versus reference and all other wells, an odds ratio above 5, and a frequency above 0.1% in two replicate wells were required. Clonotypes significantly expanded in SARS-CoV-2 spike wells and in at least one common cold coronavirus spike condition were defined as cross-reactive. Using the stringdist R package, CDR3 similarity was measured by Levenshtein distance, and unrooted trees were constructed with ape in R 3.6.1. The table comes from immuneACCESS by way of TCRdb, which keeps in-frame sequences with V and J called. Part of the clones is missing from these tables; in studies checked, under half for an unresolved V gene and the rest for unknown reasons. V and J calls and clone size come straight from that table; D and trimming were deduced from the DNA. The sample data list around 16,000 clones, and 70% of these were observed just once. Over 9% of the sample comes from the top ten.

The CDR3 contains 13 residues, cysteine and phenylalanine counted. The DNA shown is the 39-base CDR3, in frame from base 1. Taken from the germline V gene (reference sequence), the CDR1 and CDR2 loops are SEHNR and FQNEAQ. V is reduced by 2 bases and J by 7 bases, leaving a spacing of 11 bases between them. The ViraFEST assay stimulated PBMC with viral peptide pools and then used TCR sequencing to identify antigen-specific CD4+ T cell clonotypes by expansion. After around 11 days of culture, CD4+ T cells were isolated with the EasySep CD4+ T cell isolation kit. Two doses of either the BNT162b2 or the mRNA-1273 mRNA SARS-CoV-2 vaccine were administered to participants. None of the healthy vaccine recipients had a prior SARS-CoV-2 infection, which was confirmed by nucleocapsid antibody tests that came back negative both before and after vaccination. Approximately 2 million PBMC per well were cultured in IMDM with around 5% human AB serum, 8.5 to 10 IU/ml IL-2 and gentamicin, plus 10 ug/ml peptides. On days 3 and 7, half of the culture medium was replaced with fresh IL-2-containing medium. Unless noted otherwise, every peptide stimulation condition was cultured in triplicate wells. Using Ficoll-Paque Plus gradient centrifugation, PBMC were separated from whole blood and then either used fresh or cryopreserved at -140C. The overlapping peptide pools covered the spike proteins of SARS-CoV-2 and of the common cold coronaviruses HCoV-NL63, HCoV-OC43 and HCoV-229E. Genomic DNA was extracted from cultured CD4+ T cells with the QIAamp micro DNA kit.

Points on this clone: Its antigen is currently not known. The input lacks base qualities; no much larger clone sits a single base away.

Findings and caveats that apply to the study as a whole: Only a small number of convalescent patients were included, and no early post-infection timepoints were available, which limited the study. Among healthy vaccine recipients, nearly all vaccine-induced clones were SARS-CoV-2 mono-reactive, and just 1 of 255 was cross-reactive with common cold coronaviruses. At late post-vaccination timepoints, both infection-induced and vaccine-induced clones showed marked clonal contraction, consistent with waning T cell responses.

This chain joins TRBV7-9 to TRBJ1-2, with the D gene too uncertain to name. The sequence came from a human donor who received a COVID-19 vaccine. Specimen: CD4+ T cells from PBMCs cultured with SARS-CoV-2 spike peptides, collected after COVID-19 vaccination. What this sample's cell subset or site label stands for: SARS-CoV-2 spike overlapping peptide pool stimulation. DNA sequence: TGTGCCAGCAGCTTACGCCGGTCTCTTGGCTACACCTTC. Translated, it gives CASSLRRSLGYTF.